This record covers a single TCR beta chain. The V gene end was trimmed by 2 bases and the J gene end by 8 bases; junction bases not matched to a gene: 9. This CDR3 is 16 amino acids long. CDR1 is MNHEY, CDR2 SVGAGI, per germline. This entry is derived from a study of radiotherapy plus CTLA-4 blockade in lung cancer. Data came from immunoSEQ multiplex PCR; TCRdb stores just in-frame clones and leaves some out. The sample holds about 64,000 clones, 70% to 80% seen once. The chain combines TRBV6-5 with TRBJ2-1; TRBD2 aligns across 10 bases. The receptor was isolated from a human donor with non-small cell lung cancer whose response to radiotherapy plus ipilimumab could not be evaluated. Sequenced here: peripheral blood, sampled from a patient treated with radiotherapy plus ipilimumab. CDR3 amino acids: CASSYGAAGGPDEQFF. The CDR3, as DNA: TGTGCCAGCAGTTACGGGGCAGCGGGGGGGCCCGATGAGCAGTTCTTC.